The 7 T cell receptor beta chains reported below all come from one sample, sequenced in a study of blood T cell repertoires in COVID-19. Using immunoSEQ multiplex PCR, the repertoire was profiled, and TCRdb retains in-frame clones only, with some absent. The sample shows approximately 53,000 clones, around 90% of them seen only once. The source material was peripheral blood. The receptors here all came from a human donor in a cohort sampled during active COVID-19.

The CDR3 here is CASRGINTGELFF. The DNA for the CDR3 is TGTGCCAGCCGAGGGATTAACACCGGGGAGCTGTTTTTT. The chain joins TRBV5-6 to TRBJ2-2; D is perhaps TRBD2 (5 bases). The V gene's germline CDR1 is SGHDT and CDR2 YYEEEE. The CDR3 runs 13 residues. Trimming left V 7 bases short and J 2 bases short, with 9 bases between. Filled out from reference TRBV5-6 and TRBJ2-2, the complete variable domain reads DAGVTQSPTHLIKTRGQQVTLRCSPKSGHDTVSWYQQALGQGPQFIFQYYEEEERQRGNFPDRFSGHQFPNYSSELNVNALLLGDSALYLCASRGINTGELFFGEGSRLTVL.

This sequence joins TRBV19 and TRBJ2-4, with 7 bases identical to TRBD1. V gave up 10 bases and J gave up 0 bases; unmatched junction bases: 6. The CDR3 totals 14 residues. Germline values: CDR1 LNHDA, CDR2 SQIVND (reference sequence). The CDR3 loop reads CATRDSLAKNIQYF. CDR3 bases: TGTGCCACCCGGGACAGTTTAGCCAAAAACATTCAGTACTTC.

This chain uses TRBV11-3 with TRBJ2-2; D unclear. Trimming pared 0 bases from V and 4 bases from J, leaving 6 bases between. The CDR3 loop spans 14 amino acids. Looked up from germline, CDR1 is SGHNT and CDR2 is YENEEA. CDR3: CASSLDPGTGELFF. As DNA, the CDR3 is TGTGCCAGCAGCTTAGATCCCGGCACCGGGGAGCTGTTTTTT.

This clone has just a few counts. V and J are TRBV4-1 and TRBJ2-2, with 12 positions matching TRBD1. The CDR3 consists of 16 residues. The germline CDR1 and CDR2 sequences are MGHRA and YSYEKL. V was pared by 2 bases and J by 6 bases, with 4 bases of the junction left unmatched. The CDR3 DNA reads TGCGCCAGCAGCCAAATGGGACAGGGGGCCCCCGGGGAGCTGTTTTTT. Its translation: CASSQMGQGAPGELFF.

V is TRBV6-2 or TRBV6-3 and J is TRBJ2-5; TRBD2 matches 14 bases. The germline V gene encodes CDR1 MNHEY and CDR2 SVGEGT. The CDR3 has 16 residues. The junction had 7 bases not matched to a gene; V was cut back by 0 bases and J by 10 bases. This CDR3 reads CASSYSKGLAGEDQYF. The CDR3 coding sequence is TGTGCCAGCAGTTACTCGAAGGGACTAGCGGGAGAGGACCAGTACTTC.

Only one count was recorded for this clone. The chain combines TRBV5-1 with TRBJ2-2; 8 bases line up with TRBD1. The CDR3 covers 15 residues. Germline V gene sequence: CDR1 SGHRS, CDR2 YFSETQ. V lost 4 bases and J lost 3; bases outside the gene matches: 5. The CDR3 sequence: CASSLPTGDTGELFF. DNA of the CDR3: TGCGCCAGCAGCCTCCCGACAGGGGACACCGGGGAGCTGTTTTTT.

The CDR3 sequence is CASSPPLAASTDTQYF. DNA of the CDR3: TGTGCCAGCAGCCCACCACTAGCGGCTAGCACAGATACGCAGTATTTT. This chain connects TRBV5-6 to TRBJ2-3; 8 nucleotides match TRBD2. This CDR3 has 16 amino acids. The J segment lost 0 bases and the V segment lost 4 bases, leaving 7 bases of the junction unmatched. Germline lookup yields CDR1 SGHDT and CDR2 YYEEEE.